This TCR beta chain derives from a study of shared clonotypes between healthy human individuals. It was across several immunoSEQ plates that each subset's genomic DNA was evenly split. TCRdb's table, derived via immunoSEQ multiplex PCR, lists solely in-frame clones and lacks some. The sample carries more than 2,000,000 clones, roughly nine tenths recorded once. Germline CDR1 reads SGHRS; CDR2 reads YFSETQ. The CDR3 covers 16 residues. Trimming pared 4 bases from V and 6 bases from J, leaving 21 bases between. The study, taken as a whole, reports: Shared clonotypes: 4.5% to 6.5% naive CD4, under 4% naive CD8, around 2.2% memory CD4, approximately 0.37% memory CD8.

As concerns this clone: What it binds is not known.

This clonotype originated in a man aged 18 to 35 in good health. The sample consisted of naive CD4+ T cells sorted from blood. Subset denoted: CD45RA+ positively selected. The chain has TRBV5-1 and TRBJ2-3; weak D call: TRBD2 (5 bases). The DNA of the CDR3 is TGCGCCAGCAGCGCCTCGGTTATAAGGGAGCCGGATACGCAGTATTTT. Its protein product is CASSASVIREPDTQYF.